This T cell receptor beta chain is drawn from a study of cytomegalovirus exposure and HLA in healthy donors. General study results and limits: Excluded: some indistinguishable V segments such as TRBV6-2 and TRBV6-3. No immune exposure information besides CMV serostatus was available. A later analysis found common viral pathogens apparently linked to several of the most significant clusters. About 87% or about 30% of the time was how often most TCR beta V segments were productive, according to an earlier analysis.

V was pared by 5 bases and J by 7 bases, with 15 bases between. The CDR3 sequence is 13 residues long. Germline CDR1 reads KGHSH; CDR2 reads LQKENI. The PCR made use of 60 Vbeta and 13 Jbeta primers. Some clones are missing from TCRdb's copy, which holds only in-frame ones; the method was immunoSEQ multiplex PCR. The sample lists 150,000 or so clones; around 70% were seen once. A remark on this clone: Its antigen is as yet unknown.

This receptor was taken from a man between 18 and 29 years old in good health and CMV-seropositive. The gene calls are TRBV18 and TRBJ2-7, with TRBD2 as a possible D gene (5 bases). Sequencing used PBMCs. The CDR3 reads CASSSGGYGEQYV. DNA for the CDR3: TGTGCCAGCTCATCAGGCGGGTACGGAGAGCAGTACGTC.